What follows are 19 T cell receptor beta chains derived from one specimen sequenced in a study of cytomegalovirus exposure and HLA in healthy donors (dated by TCRdb to about 2017). Libraries were built with the immunoSEQ multiplex PCR assay. For the multiplex PCR, a mixture combining 60 forward primers for TCR Vbeta segments and 13 reverse primers for TCR Jbeta segments was used. Drawn from immuneACCESS, this table holds only the in-frame rearrangements with V and J called that TCRdb kept. Clones are partly lost; checked studies trace under half to an unresolved V gene and leave the rest unexplained. The sample has 100,000 to 150,000 clones on record, 81% of them singletons. Together, the top ten hold approximately 4% of the sample. What was sequenced was PBMCs. These TCRs come from a man aged 18 to 35 in good health and CMV-seropositive.

The chain combines TRBV30 with TRBJ2-1, with D possibly being TRBD2 (6 bases). Germline values: CDR1 GTSNPN, CDR2 SVGIG (reference sequence). V shed 1 base and J shed 8 bases, with 9 bases lying between them. The CDR3 is 12 residues long. The CDR3 region is CAWSGDSDEQFF. In nucleotides, the CDR3 is TGTGCCTGGAGTGGGGACTCGGATGAGCAGTTCTTC.

This sequence joins TRBV6-5 and TRBJ1-1; D may be TRBD1 (5 bases). The V gene's germline CDR1 is MNHEY and CDR2 SVGAGI. This CDR3 is 14 amino acids long. V was pared by 9 bases and J by 1 base, with 15 bases between. CDR3 nucleotides: TGTGCCAGTAGCAAGGGTACAGGGAACACTGAAGCTTTCTTT. This gives the protein CASSKGTGNTEAFF.

J is TRBJ2-7 and V is TRBV2, with a possible D match to TRBD1 (6 bases). V lost 4 bases, J lost 2 bases, and 18 bases lay in between. Germline V lookup: CDR1 SNHLY, CDR2 FYNNEI. The CDR3 extends over 16 amino acids. CDR3 loop: CASSVRGLVRAYEQYF. The CDR3 DNA reads as TGTGCCAGCAGTGTGAGGGGGTTAGTTCGTGCCTACGAGCAGTACTTC.

The V and J genes are TRBV4-3 and TRBJ2-7, with a possible D match to TRBD2 (5 bases). This CDR3 is 14 amino acids long. CDR1 LGHNA and CDR2 YSLEER come from the germline V gene. Trimming removed 0 bases at V and 0 bases at J, with 6 bases between. The CDR3 spells CASSQEAGSYEQYF. DNA of the CDR3: TGCGCCAGCAGCCAAGAGGCGGGCTCCTACGAGCAGTACTTC.

The chain employs TRBV19 and TRBJ1-1, with D unclear. Germline V gene sequence: CDR1 LNHDA, CDR2 SQIVND (reference sequence). V dropped 8 bases and J dropped 7 bases, with 8 bases sitting between them. CDR3 length: 10 residues. CDR3 in DNA: TGTGCCAGTTGGAGAAATGAAGCTTTCTTT. As protein: CASWRNEAFF.

This chain connects TRBV15 to TRBJ2-1, with 7 bases lining up with TRBD2. V trimming: 4 bases; J trimming: 8 bases; junction bases outside the gene matches: 14. The germline V gene encodes CDR1 LNHNV and CDR2 YYDKDF (reference sequence). The CDR3 extends over 16 amino acids. The CDR3 here is CATSNIRTSGRDEQFF. In nucleotides, the CDR3 is TGTGCCACCAGCAATATCCGGACTAGTGGTCGGGATGAGCAGTTCTTC.

This clone appeared a few times. The rearrangement links TRBV2 to TRBJ1-1; 8 bases are shared with TRBD1. This CDR3 region has 11 residues. J gave up 10 bases and V 7 bases, and 5 bases lay outside the gene matches. Germline values: CDR1 SNHLY, CDR2 FYNNEI. The CDR3 region is CASTRGQGAFF. The CDR3 nucleotides are TGTGCCAGCACCCGAGGACAGGGAGCTTTCTTT.

This clone was seen only a few times. The gene calls are TRBV18 and TRBJ2-7; D is possibly TRBD2 (6 bases). V was trimmed by 6 bases and J by 3 bases, leaving 12 bases between them. CDR3 length: 13 amino acids. CDR1 and CDR2 (germline): KGHSH, LQKENI. CDR3 in DNA: TGTGCCAGCTCCGCGGGGCAGAACTACGAGCAGTACTTC. Protein: CASSAGQNYEQYF.

The chain links TRBV5-4 to TRBJ2-3; 8 positions agree with TRBD2. CDR3 length: 14 residues. V trimming: 3 bases; J trimming: 4 bases; junction bases outside the gene matches: 4. Germline V gives CDR1 SGHNT, CDR2 YYREEE (reference sequence). CDR3 residues: CASSSGLDSDTQYF. In nucleotides, the CDR3 is TGTGCCAGCAGCTCGGGACTAGACTCAGATACGCAGTATTTT.

V and J are TRBV5-4 and TRBJ1-3, with a tentative D call TRBD1 (6 bases). The CDR3 is 13 residues long. Trimming took 4 bases from V and 6 from J, leaving 11 bases between them. Germline V lookup: CDR1 SGHNT, CDR2 YYREEE (reference sequence). The CDR3 coding sequence is TGTGCCAGCAGCGCCGGACAGATAAACACCATATATTTT. Translating it yields CASSAGQINTIYF.

The chain employs TRBV5-4 and TRBJ2-3; 9 bases agree with TRBD1. Germline V lookup: CDR1 SGHNT, CDR2 YYREEE (reference sequence). This CDR3 has 15 residues. The V gene end was trimmed by 3 bases and the J gene end by 5 bases; junction bases not matched to a gene: 7. The CDR3: CASSSRDRELDTQYF. The CDR3 DNA is TGTGCCAGCAGCTCCCGGGACAGGGAATTAGATACGCAGTATTTT.

This chain joins TRBV25-1 and TRBJ2-5; 8 bases fit TRBD1. The tail of the sequence fits TRBJ2-7 better, so the J call may be wrong. Germline CDR1 reads MGHDK; CDR2 reads SYGVNS. The CDR3 runs to 15 residues. DNA for the CDR3: TGTGCCAGCAGTGATCCAGGCCAGGGGGCCAACGAGCAGTACTTC. It encodes CASSDPGQGANEQYF.

This clone was counted a few times. The V call is TRBV2, the J call TRBJ1-1, with 8 bases identical to TRBD1. V gave up 6 bases and J gave up 4 bases; unmatched junction bases: 1. This CDR3 region has 12 residues. Germline V CDR1 and CDR2: SNHLY, FYNNEI. The CDR3 sequence is CASRTGGTEAFF. The CDR3 DNA reads TGTGCCAGCAGAACAGGGGGCACTGAAGCTTTCTTT. The entire variable domain, with the rest obtained from reference TRBV2 and TRBJ1-1, is as follows: EPEVTQTPSHQVTQMGQEVILRCVPISNHLYFYWYRQILGQKVEFLVSFYNNEISEKSEIFDDQFSVERPDGSNFTLKIRSTKLEDSAMYFCASRTGGTEAFFGQGTRLTVV.

The rearrangement uses TRBV9 and TRBJ1-1; 7 nucleotides match TRBD1. Looked up from germline, CDR1 is SGDLS and CDR2 is YYNGEE. V trimming: 3 bases; J trimming: 0 bases; junction bases outside the gene matches: 2. The CDR3 is made up of 14 amino acids. The CDR3 loop reads CASSGTGLNTEAFF. In nucleotides, the CDR3 is TGTGCCAGCAGCGGGACAGGACTGAACACTGAAGCTTTCTTT. Looking up the rest from reference TRBV9 and TRBJ1-1 gives the full variable domain: DSGVTQTPKHLITATGQRVTLRCSPRSGDLSVYWYQQSLDQGLQFLIQYYNGEERAKGNILERFSAQQFPDLHSELNLSSLELGDSALYFCASSGTGLNTEAFFGQGTRLTVV.

The rearrangement joins TRBV4-2 to TRBJ2-2; 11 bases fit TRBD1. Germline trimming cut 4 bases from V and 3 bases from J; bases unmatched to any gene: 4. The CDR3 is 16 residues long. Per the germline V gene, CDR1 is LGHNA and CDR2 is YNFKEQ. The CDR3 region is CASSRGTGGDTGELFF. The CDR3 bases are TGTGCCAGCAGCCGAGGGACAGGGGGTGACACCGGGGAGCTGTTTTTT.

This chain connects TRBV6-5 to TRBJ2-5; the D gene is possibly TRBD2 (5 bases). Germline lookup yields CDR1 MNHEY and CDR2 SVGAGI. V was cut by 2 bases and J by 2 bases, with 9 bases left in between. The CDR3 is made up of 14 amino acids. In DNA form, the CDR3 reads TGTGCCAGCAGTTACCACCGGACTCAAGAGACCCAGTACTTC. Translating gives CASSYHRTQETQYF.

This rearrangement joins TRBV19 to TRBJ2-3; D is unresolved. The V end was cut by 3 bases, the J end by 4 bases, with 11 bases between. The CDR3 totals 14 residues. Germline lookup yields CDR1 LNHDA and CDR2 SQIVND (reference sequence). CDR3 DNA sequence: TGTGCCAGTAGTATGGTAGTGTCGTCAGATACGCAGTATTTT. It translates to CASSMVVSSDTQYF.

The chain employs TRBV6-1 and TRBJ2-7; D perhaps matches TRBD1 (6 bases). Between the trimmed V and J ends, which lost 6 bases and 4 bases, there was a span of 16 bases. The CDR3 covers 14 residues. Looked up from germline, CDR1 is MNHNS and CDR2 is SASEGT. This CDR3 is CASRLQGSVYEQYF. The CDR3 DNA follows: TGTGCCAGCAGACTACAGGGTAGTGTATACGAGCAGTACTTC.

This chain uses TRBV18 with TRBJ2-7, with 12 bases lining up with TRBD1. CDR3 length: 15 residues. The trim removed 3 bases at V and 6 bases at J, leaving 6 bases unmatched. Germline CDR1 reads KGHSH; CDR2 reads LQKENI. The CDR3 is CASSPGQGARIEQYF. DNA of the CDR3: TGTGCCAGCTCACCGGGACAGGGGGCGCGTATCGAGCAGTACTTC. Full variable domain (outside the CDR3, taken from reference TRBV18 and TRBJ2-7): NAGVMQNPRHLVRRRGQEARLRCSPMKGHSHVYWYRQLPEEGLKFMVYLQKENIIDESGMPKERFSAEFPKEGPSILRIQQVVRGDSAAYFCASSPGQGARIEQYFGPGTRLTVT.